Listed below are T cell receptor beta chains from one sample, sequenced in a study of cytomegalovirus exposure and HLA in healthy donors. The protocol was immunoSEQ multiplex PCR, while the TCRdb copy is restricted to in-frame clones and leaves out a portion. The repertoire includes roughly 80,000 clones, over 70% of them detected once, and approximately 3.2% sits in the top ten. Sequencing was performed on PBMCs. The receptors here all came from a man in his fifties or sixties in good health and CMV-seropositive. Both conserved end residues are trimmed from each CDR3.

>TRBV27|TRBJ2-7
ASRRRAPYEQY
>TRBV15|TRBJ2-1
ATSILAGNNEQF
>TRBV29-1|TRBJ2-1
SVNWDRDYNEQF
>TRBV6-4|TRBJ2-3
ASSKYAGTSVSDTQY
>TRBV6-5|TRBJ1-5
ASSYSVRISNQPQH
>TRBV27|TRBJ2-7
ASSPGLGGRAYEQY
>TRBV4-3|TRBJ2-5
ASSQVLAGGTGTQY
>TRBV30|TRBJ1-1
AWGPAVGAF
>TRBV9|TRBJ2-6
ASSARTGSSSGANGLT
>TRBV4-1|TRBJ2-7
ASSHGLWRNEQY
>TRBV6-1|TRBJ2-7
ASREGLAGDYEQY
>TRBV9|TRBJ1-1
ASSVGEGQGSMGTEAF
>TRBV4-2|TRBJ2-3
ASSQGSRTDTQY
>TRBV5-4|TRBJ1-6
ASSSGQSYNSPLH
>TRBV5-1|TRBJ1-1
ASSPTFDGTEAF
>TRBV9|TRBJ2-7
ASSVGGTSGRVEQY
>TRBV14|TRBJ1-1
ASRMTGRLVGAF
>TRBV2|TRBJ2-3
ASRPGLAGGPGPDTQY
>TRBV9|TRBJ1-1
ASSVGQENTEAF
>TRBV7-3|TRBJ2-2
ASSPGWLAGRGGGELF
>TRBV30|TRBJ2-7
AWDRVGYEQY
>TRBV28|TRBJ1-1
ASRTGGKGSTEAF
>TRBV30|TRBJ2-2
AWSDGRTGELF
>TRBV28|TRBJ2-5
ASSLVLGSSETQY
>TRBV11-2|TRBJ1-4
ASSPGVADNEKLF
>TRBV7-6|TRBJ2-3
ASSALSGRATDTQY
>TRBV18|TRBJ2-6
ASSTGTGDTGANGLT
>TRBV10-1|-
ASSGPGTSGSYEQY
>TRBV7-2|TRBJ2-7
ASSFGAVSYEQY
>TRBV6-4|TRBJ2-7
ASSDNSGVPSYEQY
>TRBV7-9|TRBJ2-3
SSSPPRVAGTDTQY
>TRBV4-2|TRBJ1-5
ASSPEGQRNQPQH
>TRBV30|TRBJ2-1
ACRVTVGGSSYNEQF
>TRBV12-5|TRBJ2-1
ASGLGASYNEQF
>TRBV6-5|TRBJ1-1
ASRFIRGSTEAF
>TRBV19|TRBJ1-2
ASSTTALNYGYT
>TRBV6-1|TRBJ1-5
ASSELGGTHQPQH
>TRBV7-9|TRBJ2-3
SSSIGGDTQY
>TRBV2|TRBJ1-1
ASRKQGLNTEAF
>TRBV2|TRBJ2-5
ASLRLAGVIETQY
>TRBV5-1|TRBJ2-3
ASSLVVVARADTQY
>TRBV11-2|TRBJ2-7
ASRSQRVGQREQY
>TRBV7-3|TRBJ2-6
ASSLRGLVGTGSSGANVLT
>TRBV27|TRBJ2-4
ASSLSWGQDGYKNIQY
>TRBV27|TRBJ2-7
ASSLSGSYEQY
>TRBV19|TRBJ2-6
ASSPTGLLFSSGANVLT
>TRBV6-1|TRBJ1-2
ASSAGGGPNYGYT
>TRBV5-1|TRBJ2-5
ASSLPTGVETQY
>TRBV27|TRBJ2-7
ASSLSNTGPGLAGIWAYEQY
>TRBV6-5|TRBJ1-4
ASSYTGVSTNEKLF
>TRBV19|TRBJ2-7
ASSRAGATSEQY
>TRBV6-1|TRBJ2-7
ASSESAMDRNYYEQY
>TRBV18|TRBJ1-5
ASSLSGGGHQPQH
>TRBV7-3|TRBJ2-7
ASSQDRGYEQY
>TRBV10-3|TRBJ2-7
AISDLDRGVVEQY